This TCR beta chain comes out of a study of shared clonotypes between healthy human individuals (dated by TCRdb to 2020 to 2022). Broadly, across the study: A few men and two women, aged 18 to 49 years, made up the cohort. For each donor, three plates each were used for CD4 naive and CD4 memory, two plates were used for CD8 naive, and one plate was used for CD8 memory. The study deeply sequenced blood TCR repertoires of 5 or 6 healthy adults to estimate repertoire size and the extent of clonotype sharing between individuals. To increase sequencing depth and limit assay-specific biases, different laboratories used diverse techniques to prepare libraries and sequence TCR repertoires. Between about 0.8 and 9.5 billion PBMCs per donor were obtained by leukapheresis. Beyond this particular receptor, the publication reports: Naive subsets generally had larger estimated clonotype richness than memory subsets. Sampling was limited to blood, and TCR repertoires in tissue likely differ from TCR repertoires in blood. When several donors were compared, the shared fraction of clonotypes was roughly 4.8% for naive CD4, approximately 3.5% for naive CD8, roughly 2.3% for memory CD4, and 0.4% for memory CD8. Rarefaction of sorted-subset datasets indicated incomplete sequencing despite the large sequencing depth. Compared with non-shared clonotypes, clonotypes shared by all four sorted-subset donors had higher generation probabilities. The genetic and exposure-history diversity represented was limited by the small number of donors. Pairwise subsampling led to the expectation that sequencing depth would affect the degree of clonotype sharing among donors.

CD8 naive samples were CD45RO-negative cells positively selected for CCR7, giving a CD45RA+CCR7+ population that excluded TemRA cells. The donors were healthy, HIV-negative adults who had no recently reported acute infections or vaccinations. Every donor was a Caucasian adult living in Nashville, Tennessee, USA. Blood was collected by leukapheresis, and PBMCs were isolated by Ficoll-Histopaque density gradient centrifugation and then cryopreserved in liquid nitrogen vapor phase. Analytical flow cytometry was used to check the purity and quantity of each magnetically sorted T cell population. Genomic DNA was isolated from each sorted fraction and quantified by UV absorbance on a Nanodrop 2000c. The germline V gene sets CDR1 to LGHNA and CDR2 to YNFKEQ. There are 17 amino acids in the CDR3, from cysteine to phenylalanine inclusive. The sequence is cut down to CDR3 DNA, 51 bases in frame from base 1. The germline V end is reduced by 0 bases and the J end by 0 bases; junction bases left unmatched: 5.

As regards this clone: Its antigen is currently not known. Base qualities are not provided; no much larger clone lies one nucleotide away.

Using the deep immunoSEQ assay, TCR CDR3 regions were amplified from genomic DNA by multiplex PCR. Extracted genomic DNA from each cell subset was spread evenly across all wells of several immunoSEQ 96-well plates, with each plate serving as a replicate. For sorted subsets, about 220 ng of genomic DNA, equivalent to roughly 33,000 T cell genomes, went into each replicate PCR. Purified libraries were quantified with a Qubit 3.0 fluorometer, sized on a Bioanalyzer 2100, and re-quantified with the KAPA Library Quantification kit. Every immunoSEQ 96-well plate was sequenced on a dedicated single-read 150-cycle Illumina NextSeq 550 flow cell. On the study's bioinformatics: The immunoSEQ output contained only junctional sequences without quality scores, so filtering could not match that applied to full-length reads. To assign V/J genes and CDR3, sequences were annotated using PyIR, a Python wrapper for IgBLAST v1.9, with IMGT germline references. Any read was removed if the V/J assignment was weak (E-value above 1e-6), the CDR3 was missing, or the read contained stop codons, out-of-frame junctions, or ambiguous translated residues. V3J clonotypes were defined by identical inferred V gene, J gene, and CDR3 amino acid sequence. The percentage overlap between two repertoires was calculated by dividing the number of shared unique clonotypes by the size of the smaller repertoire. Repertoire richness was assessed with RTK rarefaction, the Chao1 estimator, and Recon v2.1 estimates of unobserved clonotypes. OLGA was used to compute generation probabilities for all TCRbeta clonotypes that the gDNA method yielded from a few donors. Entries here come from immuneACCESS through TCRdb and include only in-frame sequences with V and J called. Some clones fail to appear in such tables; in the studies checked, an unresolved V gene covers under half of the shortfall, and the cause of the remainder is unknown. V and J calls and clone size are those listed in that table; D and trimming were worked out from the DNA. The sample table records around 1,900,000 clones; around 93% of these occur just once. The top ten constitute less than 2% of the sample.

Source material: naive CD8+ T cells from PBMCs. The cell subset or site label, read with the paper, signifies: CD45RA+CCR7+. In this chain, TRBV4-2 is recombined with TRBJ2-1; TRBD1 aligns with 7 central bases. This receptor was obtained from a man younger than 35 in good health. Some clones in this sample may be carry-over from other donors' samples. The CDR3 reads as follows: CASSQEVDRASYNEQFF. Here is the DNA: TGTGCCAGCAGCCAAGAAGTCGACAGGGCCTCCTACAATGAGCAGTTCTTC.